This is a list of T cell receptor beta chains from one sample in a study of T cells in localized non-small cell lung cancer. Sequenced by immunoSEQ multiplex PCR; TCRdb stores in-frame clones only, minus some. The table lists about 53,000 clones, approximately 83% of them singletons. The sample here was peripheral blood mononuclear cells, taken before any cancer treatment. These receptors were collected from a man aged 40 to 70 with stage III lung adenocarcinoma. Each CDR3 is given with its conserved first and last residue. A D gene is named only where the DNA matches it firmly. Not all rows give a size; the values are once, few, many and, for expanded clones, a class.

cdr3_nt cdr3_aa j_call v_call cdr3_length d_call clone_size
TGTGCCAGCAGCCCCACGGGACAGCACTCCTACGAGCAGTACTTC CASSPTGQHSYEQYF TRBJ2-7 TRBV7-9 15 TRBD1 NA
TGTGCCAGCAGTTACTCGGGGGGTCAGTACGAGCAGTACTTC CASSYSGGQYEQYF TRBJ2-7 TRBV6-6 14 NA NA
TGTGCCAGCAGTGAATTAAAAGGGCCGAACACCGGGGAGCTGTTTTTT CASSELKGPNTGELFF TRBJ2-2 TRBV25-1 16 NA NA
TGTGCCAGCAGCCAAGGGGGTGATCAGCCCCAGCATTTT CASSQGGDQPQHF TRBJ1-5 TRBV4-2 13 NA NA
TGTGCCAGCAGCGTTGGCGACCGATCCTACGAGCAGTACTTC CASSVGDRSYEQYF TRBJ2-7 TRBV9 14 NA NA
TGTGCCAGCAGCTTAGGCACGCCGAACACTGAAGCTTTCTTT CASSLGTPNTEAFF TRBJ1-1 TRBV7-9 14 NA NA
TGTGCCAGCAGCCCGACTAGCGGGGGGTCGGATGAGCAGTTCTTC CASSPTSGGSDEQFF TRBJ2-1 TRBV7-6 15 TRBD2 once
TGTGCCAGCTCACCTCAGGGGCACACTGAAGCTTTCTTT CASSPQGHTEAFF TRBJ1-1 TRBV18 13 NA NA
TGTGCCAGCAGCTCGGGACTAGCGGGAGGCTTCAGCACAGATACGCAGTATTTT CASSSGLAGGFSTDTQYF TRBJ2-3 TRBV7-3 18 TRBD2 NA
TGTGCCAGCAGCCCCCACAGCTCTGGGGCCAACGTCCTGACTTTC CASSPHSSGANVLTF TRBJ2-6 TRBV7-3 15 NA NA
TGTGCCAGCGGACCCTCGGTGAACACTGAAGCTTTCTTT CASGPSVNTEAFF TRBJ1-1 TRBV25-1 13 NA few
TGTGCCAGCTCACCTATTGGGGAGACTAATGAAAAACTGTTTTTT CASSPIGETNEKLFF TRBJ1-4 TRBV18 15 NA NA
TGCGCCAGCAGCCAAGATGCCGACGGAGGACTCTCGCCCCAGCATTTT CASSQDADGGLSPQHF TRBJ1-5 TRBV4-1 16 NA few
TGCGCCAGCAGCCAAGACCCGCAGGGAGGGAATGAAGCTTTCTTT CASSQDPQGGNEAFF TRBJ1-1 TRBV4-1 15 NA NA
TGCGCCAGCAGCCCAAACCCTACAGGGACAGATACGCAGTATTTT CASSPNPTGTDTQYF TRBJ2-3 TRBV4-3 15 NA NA
TGTGCCAGTAGTCTAAGGACAGCCTCCGATAACTATGGCTACACCTTC CASSLRTASDNYGYTF TRBJ1-2 TRBV19 16 NA NA
TGCGCCAGCAGCTTGGTGGCAGGGCTTAGCACAGATACGCAGTATTTT CASSLVAGLSTDTQYF TRBJ2-3 TRBV5-1 16 NA NA
TGTGCCAGCAGTTCAGCGGGGACTGAAGCTTTCTTT CASSSAGTEAFF TRBJ1-1 TRBV6-5 12 NA NA
TGCGCCAGCAGCACGGGCGACAATGAGCAGTTCTTC CASSTGDNEQFF TRBJ2-1 TRBV5-1 12 NA NA
TGTGCCAGCAGTGACAGGTCCCCTTCCTACGAGCAGTACTTC CASSDRSPSYEQYF TRBJ2-7 TRBV6-1 14 NA NA
TGTGCCAGCAGTGGGGAGGGGCCGTCCTACGAGCAGTACTTC CASSGEGPSYEQYF TRBJ2-7 TRBV6-1 14 TRBD2 NA
TGTGCTAGTGGTTTGGCCGGGACAGCCTACGAGCAGTACTTC CASGLAGTAYEQYF TRBJ2-7 TRBV12-5 14 TRBD1 NA
TGTGCCGGCTTGGCTGGGGGAAACACCATATATTTT CAGLAGGNTIYF TRBJ1-3 TRBV11-3 12 NA NA